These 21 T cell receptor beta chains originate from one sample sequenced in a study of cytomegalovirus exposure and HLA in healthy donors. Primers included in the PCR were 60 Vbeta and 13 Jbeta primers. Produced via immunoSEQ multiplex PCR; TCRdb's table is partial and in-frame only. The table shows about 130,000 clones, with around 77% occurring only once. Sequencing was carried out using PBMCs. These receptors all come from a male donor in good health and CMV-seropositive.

CDR3 nucleotides: TGTGCCAGCAGCTTAGCGGCAGGGGGCGGCTTTGGCTACACCTTC. Translating gives CASSLAAGGGFGYTF. The gene calls are TRBV7-9 and TRBJ1-2; 8 bases are shared with TRBD1. In germline, CDR1 is SEHNR, CDR2 FQNEAQ (reference sequence). The CDR3 length is 15 residues. The trim removed 0 bases at V and 7 bases at J, leaving 7 bases unmatched.

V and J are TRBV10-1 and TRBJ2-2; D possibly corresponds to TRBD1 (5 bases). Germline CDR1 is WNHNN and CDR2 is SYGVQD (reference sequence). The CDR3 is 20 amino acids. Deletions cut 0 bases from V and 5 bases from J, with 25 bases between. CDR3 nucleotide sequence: TGCGCCAGCAGTGAGTCACCTGGGGCCGGTAGGCGAGGCGAGACCGGGGAGCTGTTTTTT. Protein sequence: CASSESPGAGRRGETGELFF.

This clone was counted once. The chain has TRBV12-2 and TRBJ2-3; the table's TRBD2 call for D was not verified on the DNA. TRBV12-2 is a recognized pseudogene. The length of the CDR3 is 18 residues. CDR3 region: CASRLGGTISGDTDTQYF. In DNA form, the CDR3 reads TGTGCAAGTCGCTTAGGAGGGACTATTAGCGGAGACACAGATACGCAGTATTTT.

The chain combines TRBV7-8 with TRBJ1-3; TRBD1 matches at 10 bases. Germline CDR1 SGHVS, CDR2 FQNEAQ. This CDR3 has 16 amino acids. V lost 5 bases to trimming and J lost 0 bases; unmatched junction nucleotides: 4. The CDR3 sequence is CASSAWDRGSGNTIYF. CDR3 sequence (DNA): TGTGCCAGCAGCGCATGGGACAGGGGCTCTGGAAACACCATATATTTT.

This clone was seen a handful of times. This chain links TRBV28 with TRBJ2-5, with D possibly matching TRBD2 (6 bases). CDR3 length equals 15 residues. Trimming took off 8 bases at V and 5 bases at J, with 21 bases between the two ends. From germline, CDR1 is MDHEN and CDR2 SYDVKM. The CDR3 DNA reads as TGTGCCAGCGGAACAGGACTACAGGAAAGGGAGACCCAGTACTTC. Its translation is CASGTGLQERETQYF.

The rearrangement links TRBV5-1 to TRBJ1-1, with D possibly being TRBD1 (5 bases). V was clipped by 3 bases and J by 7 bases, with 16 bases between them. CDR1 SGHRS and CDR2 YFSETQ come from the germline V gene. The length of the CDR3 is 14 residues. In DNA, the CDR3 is TGCGCCAGCAGCTCGGGGTCTGCGGGGGTTGAAGCTTTCTTT. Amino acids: CASSSGSAGVEAFF.

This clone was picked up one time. The CDR3 is CASSLSGSYEQYF. The CDR3 nucleotides read TGTGCCAGCAGCTTGTCAGGTTCCTACGAGCAGTACTTC. The chain links TRBV7-6 to TRBJ2-7, with no clear D. Per the germline V gene, CDR1 is SGHVS and CDR2 is FNYEAQ. The CDR3 has 13 amino acids. Trimming shortened V by 3 bases and J by 1 base, and 7 bases separated the two germline ends.

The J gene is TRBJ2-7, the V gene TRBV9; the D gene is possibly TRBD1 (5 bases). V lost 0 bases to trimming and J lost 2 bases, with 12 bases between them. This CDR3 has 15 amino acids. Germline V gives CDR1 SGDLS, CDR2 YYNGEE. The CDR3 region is CASSVAAGSTYEQYF. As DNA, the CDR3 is TGTGCCAGCAGCGTAGCGGCAGGGTCCACCTACGAGCAGTACTTC.

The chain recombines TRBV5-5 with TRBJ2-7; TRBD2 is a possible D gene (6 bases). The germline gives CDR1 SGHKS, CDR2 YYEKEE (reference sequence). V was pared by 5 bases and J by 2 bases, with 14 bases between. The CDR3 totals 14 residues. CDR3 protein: CASRVEGSPYEQYF. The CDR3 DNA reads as TGTGCCAGCAGGGTGGAGGGGTCCCCCTACGAGCAGTACTTC.

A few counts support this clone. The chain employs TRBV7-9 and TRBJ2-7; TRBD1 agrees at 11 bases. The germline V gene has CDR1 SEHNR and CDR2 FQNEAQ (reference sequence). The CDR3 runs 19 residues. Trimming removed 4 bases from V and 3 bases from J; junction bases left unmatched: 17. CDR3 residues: CASSSLGGTGGSGGYEQYF. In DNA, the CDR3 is TGTGCCAGCAGCTCTTTAGGGGGGACAGGGGGTTCCGGGGGCTACGAGCAGTACTTC.

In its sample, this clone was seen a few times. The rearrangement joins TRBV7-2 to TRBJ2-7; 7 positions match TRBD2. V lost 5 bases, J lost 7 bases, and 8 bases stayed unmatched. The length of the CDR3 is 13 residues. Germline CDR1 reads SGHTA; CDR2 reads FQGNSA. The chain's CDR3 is CASSRGEGREQYF. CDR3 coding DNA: TGTGCCAGCAGCCGGGGGGAGGGACGAGAGCAGTACTTC.

CDR3 sequence: CASSLGTSGIETQYF. CDR3 nucleotide sequence: TGTGCCAGCAGCCTCGGGACTAGCGGGATAGAGACCCAGTACTTC. This chain joins TRBV5-4 and TRBJ2-5; 13 nucleotides align to TRBD2. V was pared by 4 bases and J by 4 bases, with 4 bases of the junction left unmatched. The length of the CDR3 is 15 residues. Germline-derived CDR1 and CDR2 are SGHNT and YYREEE (reference sequence).

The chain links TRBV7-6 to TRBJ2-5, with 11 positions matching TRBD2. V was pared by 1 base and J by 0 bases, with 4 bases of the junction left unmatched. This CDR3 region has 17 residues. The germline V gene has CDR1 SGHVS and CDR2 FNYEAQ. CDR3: CASSLGLAGGYQETQYF. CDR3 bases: TGTGCCAGCAGCTTAGGGCTAGCGGGGGGCTACCAAGAGACCCAGTACTTC.

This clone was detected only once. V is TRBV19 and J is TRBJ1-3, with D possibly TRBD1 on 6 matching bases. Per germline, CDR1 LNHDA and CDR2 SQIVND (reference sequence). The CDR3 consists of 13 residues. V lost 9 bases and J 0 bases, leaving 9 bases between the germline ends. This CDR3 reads CASRQASGNTIYF. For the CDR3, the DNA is TGTGCCAGCAGACAGGCCTCTGGAAACACCATATATTTT.

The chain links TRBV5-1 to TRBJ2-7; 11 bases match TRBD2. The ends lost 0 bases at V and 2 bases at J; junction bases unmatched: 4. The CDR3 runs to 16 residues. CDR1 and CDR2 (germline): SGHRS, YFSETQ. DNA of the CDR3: TGCGCCAGCAGCTTGGAGCTAGCGGGAGGTACCTACGAGCAGTACTTC. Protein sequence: CASSLELAGGTYEQYF.

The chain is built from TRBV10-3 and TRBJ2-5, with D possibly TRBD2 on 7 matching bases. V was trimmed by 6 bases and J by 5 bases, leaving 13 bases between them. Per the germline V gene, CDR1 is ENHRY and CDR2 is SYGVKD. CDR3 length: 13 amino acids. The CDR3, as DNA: TGTGCCATCAGGGGGGGGCCGGGGGAGACCCAGTACTTC. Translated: CAIRGGPGETQYF.

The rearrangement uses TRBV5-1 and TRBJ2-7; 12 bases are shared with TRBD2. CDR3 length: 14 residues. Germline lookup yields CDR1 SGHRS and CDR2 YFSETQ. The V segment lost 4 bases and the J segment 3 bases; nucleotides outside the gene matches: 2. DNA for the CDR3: TGCGCCAGCAGCCAACTAGCGGGAGGCTACGAGCAGTACTTC. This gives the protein CASSQLAGGYEQYF.

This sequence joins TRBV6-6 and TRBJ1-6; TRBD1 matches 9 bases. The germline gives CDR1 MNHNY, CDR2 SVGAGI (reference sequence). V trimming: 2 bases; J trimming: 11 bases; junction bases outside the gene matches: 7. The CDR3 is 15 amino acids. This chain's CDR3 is CASSYGDRDAAPLHF. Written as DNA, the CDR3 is TGTGCCAGCAGTTACGGGGACAGGGACGCGGCACCCCTCCACTTT.

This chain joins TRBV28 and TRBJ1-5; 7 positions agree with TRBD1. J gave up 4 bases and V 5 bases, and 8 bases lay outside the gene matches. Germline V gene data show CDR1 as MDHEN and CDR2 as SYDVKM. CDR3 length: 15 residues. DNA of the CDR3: TGTGCCAGCAGTCCCCTCCCGGGACAGAATCAGCCCCAGCATTTT. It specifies CASSPLPGQNQPQHF.

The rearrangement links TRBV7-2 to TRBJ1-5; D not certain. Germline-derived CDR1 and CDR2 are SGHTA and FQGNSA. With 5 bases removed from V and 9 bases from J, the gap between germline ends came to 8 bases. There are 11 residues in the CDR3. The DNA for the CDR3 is TGTGCCAGCAGCGAGAGTGGGCCCCAGCATTTT. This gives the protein CASSESGPQHF.

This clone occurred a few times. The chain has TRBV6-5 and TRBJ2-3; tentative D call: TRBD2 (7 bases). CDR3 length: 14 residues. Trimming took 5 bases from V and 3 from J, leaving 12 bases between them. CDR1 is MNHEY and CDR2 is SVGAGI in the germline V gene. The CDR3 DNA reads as TGTGCCAGCAGTGAGGGGGGGGATACAGATACGCAGTATTTT. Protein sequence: CASSEGGDTDTQYF.